A single T cell receptor beta chain is shown here with its context. The CDR3 contains 13 residues. V lost 5 bases to trimming and J lost 1 base, with 6 bases between them. Per the germline V gene, CDR1 is MDHEN and CDR2 is SYDVKM. In terms of age and location, participants ranged from roughly 18 to 90 years and lived in about 25 US areas. Donors in Cohort 3 who had recovered were those with two negative PCRs, healthcare professional clearance, or resolution of their symptoms. Some clones are missing from TCRdb's copy, which holds only in-frame ones; the method was immunoSEQ multiplex PCR. The table lists 150,000 to 200,000 clones, 86% of them singletons. The data were obtained in a study of blood T cell repertoires in COVID-19. As for the study in general: Samples came from the United States, Italy and Spain, spanning acute and convalescent COVID-19. T cells, B-cell-depleted T cells, or PBMCs provided the cDNA or gDNA that served as material.

The material sequenced was PBMCs or T cells enriched from blood (not recorded which). The V gene is TRBV28, the J gene TRBJ2-1; D is ambiguous. The sequence was obtained from a woman in her 30s who had recovered from COVID-19. The DNA of the CDR3 is TGTGCCAGCAGTCCACGGTCCTACAATGAGCAGTTCTTC. Translated, it gives CASSPRSYNEQFF.